The next 24 T cell receptor beta chains were all read from a single sample in a study of cytomegalovirus exposure and HLA in healthy donors. Amplification used 60 Vbeta primers and 13 Jbeta primers. TCRdb's table, derived via immunoSEQ multiplex PCR, lists solely in-frame clones and lacks some. The data show 200,000 to 250,000 clones, more than 75% seen once. Sequenced input: PBMCs. The origin of the receptors is a girl aged 2 to 9 in good health and CMV-seronegative.

The rearrangement uses TRBV7-6 and TRBJ2-2; TRBD1 matches 9 bases. The CDR3 covers 15 residues. The V gene's germline CDR1 is SGHVS and CDR2 FNYEAQ. The ends lost 4 bases at V and 6 bases at J; junction bases unmatched: 6. The CDR3 loop is CASSSPGQGAGELFF. Here the CDR3 DNA reads TGTGCCAGCAGCTCCCCGGGACAGGGAGCCGGGGAGCTGTTTTTT.

The chain employs TRBV7-9 and TRBJ1-2; 8 bases line up with TRBD1. CDR1 and CDR2 (germline): SEHNR, FQNEAQ (reference sequence). The CDR3 contains 13 residues. V was clipped by 4 bases and J by 4 bases; unmatched bases: 2. CDR3 sequence reads: CASSSGGGYGYTF. The CDR3 DNA sequence: TGTGCCAGCAGCTCAGGGGGCGGCTATGGCTACACCTTC.

This rearrangement joins TRBV7-9 to TRBJ2-1; 7 bases are a match to TRBD2. The V gene end was trimmed by 6 bases and the J gene end by 0 bases; junction bases not matched to a gene: 8. Germline lookup yields CDR1 SEHNR and CDR2 FQNEAQ (reference sequence). The CDR3 extends over 16 amino acids. The CDR3 nucleotides read TGTGCCAGCAGTCCCAAGCGGGACTTCTCCTACAATGAGCAGTTCTTC. Residues: CASSPKRDFSYNEQFF. Filled out from reference TRBV7-9 and TRBJ2-1, the complete variable domain reads DTGVSQNPRHKITKRGQNVTFRCDPISEHNRLYWYRQTLGQGPEFLTYFQNEAQLEKSRLLSDRFSAERPKGSFSTLEIQRTEQGDSAMYLCASSPKRDFSYNEQFFGPGTRLTVL.

V usage is TRBV19 and J usage is TRBJ2-3, with 9 bases fitting TRBD2. J lost 0 bases, V lost 6 bases, and 4 bases had no gene match. The CDR3 length is 15 residues. In germline, CDR1 is LNHDA, CDR2 SQIVND (reference sequence). The CDR3 is CASRTSGTSTDTQYF. The DNA of the CDR3 is TGTGCCAGTAGGACTAGCGGTACTAGCACAGATACGCAGTATTTT.

This chain joins TRBV5-1 and TRBJ2-7; 8 nucleotides line up with TRBD1. Trimming took 2 bases from V and 2 from J; bases not matched to a gene: 3. Looked up from germline, CDR1 is SGHRS and CDR2 is YFSETQ. The CDR3 is 14 amino acids. CDR3 coding DNA: TGCGCCAGCAGCTTTTTACAGGGGGCCTACGAGCAGTACTTC. Its translation: CASSFLQGAYEQYF.

This chain uses TRBV2 with TRBJ2-3; D gene uncertain. V was trimmed by 1 base and J by 2 bases, leaving 7 bases between them. Looked up from germline, CDR1 is SNHLY and CDR2 is FYNNEI. This CDR3 region has 14 residues. This chain's CDR3 is CASSEVVLTDTQYF. The CDR3 region has the DNA TGTGCCAGCAGTGAAGTTGTCCTCACAGATACGCAGTATTTT.

V is TRBV5-4 and J is TRBJ2-1, with a possible D match to TRBD2 (6 bases). This CDR3 is 15 amino acids long. V was trimmed by 5 bases and J by 5 bases, leaving 17 bases between them. Germline CDR1 is SGHNT and CDR2 is YYREEE (reference sequence). The CDR3 reads CASRWGGEGDNEQFF. The DNA of the CDR3 is TGTGCCAGCAGGTGGGGAGGAGAGGGAGACAATGAGCAGTTCTTC.

There are a few counts of this clone. The J gene is TRBJ1-5, the V gene TRBV15; D is undetermined. Trimming removed 5 bases at V and 5 bases at J, with 10 bases between. The germline gives CDR1 LNHNV, CDR2 YYDKDF (reference sequence). This CDR3 has 13 residues. The CDR3 nucleotides are TGTGCCACCAGCGTTCGAGCGGATCAGCCCCAGCATTTT. It codes for CATSVRADQPQHF.

J is TRBJ1-4 and V is TRBV5-1, with unresolved D. The germline V gene encodes CDR1 SGHRS and CDR2 YFSETQ. The CDR3 spans 15 residues. Trimming took off 1 base at V and 6 bases at J, with 13 bases between the two ends. In DNA, the CDR3 is TGCGCCAGCAGCTTGTTTCGGGCGAGGGATGAAAAACTGTTTTTT. Protein sequence: CASSLFRARDEKLFF.

The chain combines TRBV5-8 with TRBJ2-3; TRBD2 agrees at 10 bases. CDR1 is SGHTS, CDR2 YDEGEE, per germline. After removal of 0 bases from V and 4 bases from J, the junction contained 5 bases not matched to a gene. The CDR3 length is 16 residues. The CDR3 bases are TGTGCCAGCAGCTTGGAGCTAGCGGGAGTTTCAGATACGCAGTATTTT. It translates to CASSLELAGVSDTQYF.

This clone was counted once. This chain links TRBV7-9 with TRBJ1-6; D perhaps matches TRBD1 (6 bases). Germline V gene sequence: CDR1 SEHNR, CDR2 FQNEAQ (reference sequence). The CDR3 has 15 residues. The V gene lost 3 bases and the J gene lost 8 bases, with 14 bases spanning the gap. The CDR3 protein is CASSLLRGGDSPLHF. DNA for the CDR3: TGTGCCAGCAGCTTGCTCAGGGGAGGGGATTCACCCCTCCACTTT. Full variable domain (missing parts from reference TRBV7-9 and TRBJ1-6): DTGVSQNPRHKITKRGQNVTFRCDPISEHNRLYWYRQTLGQGPEFLTYFQNEAQLEKSRLLSDRFSAERPKGSFSTLEIQRTEQGDSAMYLCASSLLRGGDSPLHFGNGTRLTVT.

V is TRBV6-6 and J is TRBJ2-5; D ambiguous. The J call is uncertain, as TRBJ2-7 better fits the DNA end. The length of the CDR3 is 14 residues. The germline V gene encodes CDR1 MNHNY and CDR2 SVGAGI (reference sequence). The CDR3 DNA is TGTGCCAGCAGCCCCTTCTACCCCACCTACGAGCAGTACTTC. Encoded protein: CASSPFYPTYEQYF.

V is TRBV4-2 and J is TRBJ2-5; TRBD1 agrees at 10 bases. V lost 5 bases, J lost 4 bases, and 16 bases stayed unmatched. CDR3 length: 18 residues. Germline-derived CDR1 and CDR2 are LGHNA and YNFKEQ. CDR3 amino acids: CASSYKRDRGLLTETQYF. The CDR3 nucleotides are TGTGCCAGCAGCTACAAGCGGGACAGGGGCCTCCTGACAGAGACCCAGTACTTC.

The chain combines TRBV6-1 with TRBJ2-3; possibly TRBD2 for D (5 bases). The germline V and J ends were trimmed by 2 bases and 8 bases, with 11 bases remaining between them. Germline V lookup: CDR1 MNHNS, CDR2 SASEGT. The CDR3 consists of 13 residues. CDR3 coding DNA: TGTGCCAGCAGTGAACGGGAATTCGGTACGCAGTATTTT. It codes for CASSEREFGTQYF.

The chain uses TRBV6-1 and TRBJ2-3; D gene ambiguous. CDR1 MNHNS and CDR2 SASEGT come from the germline V gene. This CDR3 spans 14 amino acids. CDR3: CASQMTRNPDTQYF. The CDR3 DNA sequence: TGTGCAAGCCAGATGACGAGGAACCCAGATACGCAGTATTTT.

This chain connects TRBV9 to TRBJ2-3, with 8 bases lining up with TRBD1. J gave up 2 bases and V 3 bases, and 5 bases lay outside the gene matches. CDR1 SGDLS and CDR2 YYNGEE come from the germline V gene. There are 15 residues in the CDR3. The CDR3 loop reads CASSGGQGLTDTQYF. The CDR3, as DNA: TGTGCCAGCAGCGGCGGACAGGGCCTCACAGATACGCAGTATTTT.

The chain couples TRBV28 to TRBJ1-2; D not resolved. The V gene lost 1 base and the J gene lost 1 base, with 7 bases spanning the gap. Germline values: CDR1 MDHEN, CDR2 SYDVKM. The CDR3 spans 14 residues. The DNA for the CDR3 is TGTGCCAGCAGTTTATATGGAGTTAACTATGGCTACACCTTC. This gives the protein CASSLYGVNYGYTF.

This chain uses TRBV2 with TRBJ1-1; D not certain. The ends were cut back, 8 bases at V and 5 bases at J, with 15 bases in the middle. Looked up from germline, CDR1 is SNHLY and CDR2 is FYNNEI. The CDR3 totals 13 residues. The CDR3 nucleotides are TGTGCCAGCCCGTCCGGGGAAAGGACTGAAGCTTTCTTT. It yields the protein CASPSGERTEAFF.

V and J are TRBV2 and TRBJ2-6; D possibly corresponds to TRBD1 (6 bases). The CDR3 length is 17 residues. V was cut by 4 bases and J by 2 bases, with 15 bases left in between. Germline-derived CDR1 and CDR2 are SNHLY and FYNNEI. CDR3 DNA: TGTGCCAGCAGTGTTCCAGGGGCGCTGACTGGGGCCAACGTCCTGACTTTC. Its translation is CASSVPGALTGANVLTF.

The chain recombines TRBV10-3 with TRBJ1-2, with TRBD1 identical over 7 bases. The CDR3 runs 13 residues. Germline V gene data show CDR1 as ENHRY and CDR2 as SYGVKD. With V trimmed by 6 bases and J by 3 bases, 4 bases remained unmatched. DNA of the CDR3: TGTGCCATCAGCACAGGGGCTGACTATGGCTACACCTTC. Translation gives CAISTGADYGYTF.

The rearrangement joins TRBV6-5 to TRBJ2-7, with D tentatively TRBD1 (6 bases). Germline CDR1 MNHEY, CDR2 SVGAGI. The V end lost 5 bases, the J end lost 7 bases, and 12 bases lay between the germline ends. The CDR3 spans 12 residues. CDR3 DNA sequence: TGTGCCAGCAGTCGATCGAGGGGGGAGCAGTACTTC. It specifies CASSRSRGEQYF.

The V gene is TRBV15, the J gene TRBJ2-2; tentative D call: TRBD1 (6 bases). Germline assignment: CDR1 LNHNV and CDR2 YYDKDF (reference sequence). There are 15 residues in the CDR3. V was clipped by 8 bases and J by 2 bases, with 15 bases between them. CDR3 protein: CATQGWDKNTGELFF. The CDR3 nucleotides read TGTGCCACCCAAGGCTGGGACAAAAACACCGGGGAGCTGTTTTTT.

This clone was recorded a few times. This rearrangement joins TRBV5-1 to TRBJ2-1; 10 bases fit TRBD1. This CDR3 contains 16 residues. The V gene end was trimmed by 4 bases and the J gene end by 6 bases; junction bases not matched to a gene: 10. Looked up from germline, CDR1 is SGHRS and CDR2 is YFSETQ. The CDR3 DNA follows: TGCGCCAGCAGCGACCCCTCCGGGACAGGGGTCAATGAGCAGTTCTTC. As protein: CASSDPSGTGVNEQFF.

The J gene is TRBJ2-7, the V gene TRBV10-1, with 9 nucleotides matching TRBD2. The CDR3 is made up of 14 amino acids. With 4 bases clipped from V and 4 bases from J, the junction kept 5 bases outside the gene matches. Germline assignment: CDR1 WNHNN and CDR2 SYGVQD (reference sequence). CDR3 sequence (DNA): TGCGCCAGCAGTGGGGAGCGGGAGGTATACGAGCAGTACTTC. Protein: CASSGEREVYEQYF.